This T cell receptor beta chain was found in a study of T cell responses to AZD1222 COVID-19 vaccine. General study points: Sampling captured repertoires only after the peak T cell response.

The repertoire was sequenced with immunoSEQ multiplex PCR; TCRdb's copy has only in-frame clones and lacks some. The data hold over 100,000 clones, with 70% to 90% observed a single time. Comment on this clone: Its antigen is unidentified.

This CDR3 spans 15 amino acids. Germline CDR1 reads MNHEY; CDR2 reads SMNVEV (reference sequence). V dropped 4 bases and J dropped 4; count of bases not matched to a gene: 6. The clonotype comes from an adult in good health. This rearrangement joins TRBV27 to TRBJ1-2; 10 nucleotides line up with TRBD1. The starting material was peripheral blood, obtained on day 0 of AZD1222 vaccination. CDR3 region: CASSSSTGGSYGYTF. The CDR3 DNA sequence: TGTGCCAGCAGTTCGTCGACAGGGGGCAGCTATGGCTACACCTTC.